The T cell receptor beta chain under discussion was sequenced for a study of response to subunit inactivated influenza vaccine. CDR1 is SGHTA and CDR2 is FQGNSA in the germline V gene. CDR3 length: 14 amino acids. V lost 5 bases, J lost 3 bases, and 7 bases stayed unmatched. Each CDR3 protein gets one entry after TCRdb re-called the RT-PCR reads with MiXCR. The table shows hundreds of thousands of distinct CDR3 sequences, with 12% occurring only once. This clonotype was recorded at least ten times. V and J are TRBV7-2 and TRBJ2-7; 7 bases fit TRBD1. The sequence was collected from a man in his fifties or sixties who received an inactivated influenza vaccine. The sequencing here drew on non-naive T cells sorted from PBMCs, taken 14 days before vaccination. CDR3 amino acids: CASSPDRSGYEQYF. The CDR3 DNA follows: TGTGCCAGCAGCCCGGACAGGAGTGGCTACGAGCAGTACTTC.